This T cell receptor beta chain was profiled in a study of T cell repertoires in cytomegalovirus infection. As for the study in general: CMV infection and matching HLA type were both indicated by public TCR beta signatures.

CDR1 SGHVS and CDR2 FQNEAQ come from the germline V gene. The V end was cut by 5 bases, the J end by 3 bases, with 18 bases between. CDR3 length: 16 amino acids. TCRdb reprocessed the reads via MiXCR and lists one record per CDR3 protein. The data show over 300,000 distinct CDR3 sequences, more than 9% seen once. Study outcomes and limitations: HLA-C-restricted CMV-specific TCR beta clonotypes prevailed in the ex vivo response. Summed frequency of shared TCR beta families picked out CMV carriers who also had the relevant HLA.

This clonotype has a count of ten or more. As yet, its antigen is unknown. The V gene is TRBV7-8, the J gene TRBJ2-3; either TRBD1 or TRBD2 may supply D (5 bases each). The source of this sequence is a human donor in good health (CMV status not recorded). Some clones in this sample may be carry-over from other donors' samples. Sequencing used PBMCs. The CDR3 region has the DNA TGTGCCAGCAGCCCTGAGGGGCGGCGATTGACAGATACGCAGTATTTT. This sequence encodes CASSPEGRRLTDTQYF.